This passage covers 13 T cell receptor beta chains from one sample sequenced in a study of radiation and T cells in renal cell carcinoma. Here immunoSEQ multiplex PCR was the method, and the copy in TCRdb shows in-frame clones only, minus some. The sample holds around 170,000 clones, about 85% seen once. Time point specified: blood 4 weeks post-SBRT, at nephrectomy. The treatment: 15 Gy SBRT to primary tumor, nephrectomy 4 weeks later. The source material was blood, sampled from a patient whose treatment included radiotherapy and nephrectomy. The origin of the receptors is a woman aged 45-65 years with renal cell carcinoma.

The V call is TRBV6-6, the J call TRBJ1-2, with D perhaps matching TRBD1 (5 bases). CDR3 length equals 16 residues. The V gene lost 8 bases and the J gene lost 5 bases, with 24 bases spanning the gap. Per germline, CDR1 MNHNY and CDR2 SVGAGI (reference sequence). The CDR3 spells CASVDRRERGVYGYTF. For the CDR3, the DNA is TGTGCCAGCGTCGATCGGAGGGAGAGGGGTGTTTATGGCTACACCTTC.

The V call is TRBV7-9, the J call TRBJ1-5, with D unclear. Looked up from germline, CDR1 is SEHNR and CDR2 is FQNEAQ (reference sequence). V lost 1 base to trimming and J lost 1 base, with 8 bases between them. The CDR3 runs 15 residues. The CDR3 here is CASSLEGISNQPQHF. The CDR3 DNA sequence: TGTGCCAGCAGCTTAGAAGGGATAAGCAATCAGCCCCAGCATTTT.

Details on this clone: The junction does not match germline at one end; this may be a read error. J is TRBJ2-1 and V is TRBV7-7; TRBD1 matches 7 bases. This CDR3 spans 15 amino acids. Germline CDR1 SSHAT, CDR2 FNYEAQ (reference sequence). CDR3 DNA sequence: TGTGCTAGCAGTCGACAGGGAAGCTCCTACAATGAGCAGTTCTTC. Protein product: CASSRQGSSYNEQFF.

This clone occurred once. The chain uses TRBV18 and TRBJ1-1; D gene unclear. The V end lost 4 bases, the J end lost 3 bases, and 12 bases lay between the germline ends. Per germline, CDR1 KGHSH and CDR2 LQKENI. CDR3 length equals 14 residues. The CDR3 here is CASSRPGGYTEAFF. The DNA for the CDR3 is TGTGCCAGCTCACGACCCGGCGGATACACTGAAGCTTTCTTT. Full variable domain (rest looked up from reference TRBV18 and TRBJ1-1): NAGVMQNPRHLVRRRGQEARLRCSPMKGHSHVYWYRQLPEEGLKFMVYLQKENIIDESGMPKERFSAEFPKEGPSILRIQQVVRGDSAAYFCASSRPGGYTEAFFGQGTRLTVV.

V and J are TRBV19 and TRBJ1-6; 9 bases fit TRBD1. There are 16 residues in the CDR3. The germline gives CDR1 LNHDA, CDR2 SQIVND (reference sequence). V trimming: 6 bases; J trimming: 10 bases; junction bases outside the gene matches: 13. Here the CDR3 DNA reads TGTGCCAGTAGCCAAACAGGGGGCGCCGAGAGATCACCCCTCCACTTT. Encoded protein: CASSQTGGAERSPLHF.

This rearrangement joins TRBV5-8 to TRBJ2-3, with TRBD1 identical over 9 bases. The V and J ends lost 4 bases and 3 bases, in that order; junction bases with no gene match: 12. Germline CDR1 SGHTS, CDR2 YDEGEE. CDR3 length: 17 residues. CDR3 protein: CASSQEGPGQGTDTQYF. CDR3 coding DNA: TGTGCCAGCAGCCAGGAAGGACCGGGACAGGGTACAGATACGCAGTATTTT.

This chain links TRBV18 with TRBJ1-3, with D unresolved. Germline CDR1 and CDR2: KGHSH and LQKENI. Trimming left V 3 bases short and J 5 bases short, with 20 bases between. This CDR3 has 17 amino acids. This chain's CDR3 is CASSPGLGTDLRNTIYF. CDR3 sequence (DNA): TGTGCCAGCTCACCTGGCCTCGGAACTGACTTACGAAACACCATATATTTT.

This rearrangement joins TRBV30 to TRBJ2-2; TRBD1 matches at 10 bases. CDR1 is GTSNPN and CDR2 is SVGIG in the germline V gene (reference sequence). The ends lost 5 bases at V and 3 bases at J; junction bases unmatched: 6. The length of the CDR3 is 15 residues. DNA of the CDR3: TGTGCCTGGGACCGGGACAGGGGATACACCGGGGAGCTGTTTTTT. The encoded protein is CAWDRDRGYTGELFF.

The chain couples TRBV6-1 to TRBJ2-2; a possible D gene is TRBD1 (6 bases). Germline CDR1 MNHNS, CDR2 SASEGT. CDR3 length: 15 residues. V lost 2 bases and J 6 bases, leaving 13 bases between the germline ends. The CDR3 loop reads CASSEPGQAPGELFF. DNA for the CDR3: TGTGCCAGCAGTGAACCGGGACAAGCCCCCGGGGAGCTGTTTTTT.

V is TRBV10-3 and J is TRBJ1-1, with a possible D match to TRBD1 (6 bases). The germline CDR1 and CDR2 sequences are ENHRY and SYGVKD. Deletions cut 6 bases from V and 0 bases from J, with 11 bases between. CDR3 length equals 14 residues. CDR3 amino acids: CAIRRGILNTEAFF. CDR3 DNA sequence: TGTGCCATCAGGAGGGGGATACTGAACACTGAAGCTTTCTTT.

The gene calls are TRBV2 and TRBJ2-1, with 10 bases that match TRBD2. The CDR3 contains 16 residues. V lost 7 bases and J lost 2; bases outside the gene matches: 8. The germline V gene encodes CDR1 SNHLY and CDR2 FYNNEI. The CDR3, as DNA: TGTGCCAGCATCTCGCGGAGCGGGGGGGCCTACAATGAGCAGTTCTTC. This encodes CASISRSGGAYNEQFF.

The chain recombines TRBV5-1 with TRBJ2-7; no clear D. Trimming removed 0 bases at V and 0 bases at J, with 7 bases between. The CDR3 contains 14 residues. Germline V lookup: CDR1 SGHRS, CDR2 YFSETQ. This CDR3 reads CASSLGPASYEQYF. The CDR3 nucleotides read TGCGCCAGCAGCTTGGGTCCGGCCTCCTACGAGCAGTACTTC.

The chain has TRBV2 and TRBJ2-5; the D gene is possibly TRBD2 (5 bases). Germline CDR1 SNHLY, CDR2 FYNNEI. The CDR3 sequence is 15 residues long. Trimming pared 1 base from V and 2 bases from J, leaving 11 bases between. CDR3 sequence (DNA): TGTGCCAGCAGTGAAGTTAGCGCAGGACAAGAGACCCAGTACTTC. Amino acid sequence: CASSEVSAGQETQYF.